These 17 T cell receptor beta chains were sequenced from one sample in a study of post-analysis software for immune sequencing data. Study-wide results and caveats: In patients, TRBV5-6, TRBV5-1 and TRBV20-1 belonged to roughly 5 TRBV segments found more frequently than in controls.

No antigen is known for these receptors. Researchers reported that TCR beta cDNA libraries carried unique molecular identifiers. MiXCR, applied by TCRdb to the PCR reads, yields one record per CDR3 protein. The data contain approximately 570,000 distinct CDR3 sequences, around 40% of them seen just once; the ten biggest clones take up around 1.7%. The sequencing input was blood. Source of these receptors: a girl aged 5 to 17 with multiple sclerosis.

This clonotype was seen only a few times. CDR3 nucleotide sequence: TGTGCCAGCAGCTACCAGGAAGGACCCGGAGAGACCCAGTACTTC. It yields the protein CASSYQEGPGETQYF. The V call is TRBV7-2, the J call TRBJ2-4; D is unresolved. The J call is in doubt because the DNA end fits TRBJ2-5 better. This CDR3 is 15 amino acids long. Germline CDR1 is SGHTA and CDR2 is FQGNSA.

V and J are TRBV2 and TRBJ2-1, with D unclear. Germline assignment: CDR1 SNHLY and CDR2 FYNNEI. The CDR3 is made up of 16 amino acids. CDR3 sequence (DNA): TGTGGGACCCGGGCCCGGTGGGCAGCATTAAACAATGAGCAGTTCTTC. Translation gives CGTRARWAALNNEQFF.

The J gene is TRBJ1-1, the V gene TRBV12-3 or TRBV12-4, with unresolved D. The V and J ends lost 3 bases and 4 bases respectively, with 9 bases between them. CDR3 size: 13 residues. The CDR3 sequence is CASSFAESTEAFF. CDR3 sequence (DNA): TGTGCCAGCAGTTTTGCCGAGAGCACTGAAGCTTTCTTT.

V gene TRBV7-6 combines with J gene TRBJ2-1, with 14 bases lining up with TRBD2. Germline-derived CDR1 and CDR2 are SGHVS and FNYEAQ. V lost 1 base and J lost 8; bases outside the gene matches: 10. This CDR3 comprises 18 residues. CDR3 DNA: TGTGCCAGCAGCTTAGTACCGGGACTAGCGGGAGTCGGGCATGAGCAGTTCTTC. This gives the protein CASSLVPGLAGVGHEQFF.

This clonotype has more than one count but fewer than ten. V and J are TRBV12-3 or TRBV12-4 and TRBJ2-7; D is uncertain. V was clipped by 2 bases and J by 6 bases, with 14 bases between them. CDR3 length: 14 residues. The CDR3: CASSLRPEWVEQYF. In nucleotides, the CDR3 is TGTGCCAGCAGTTTAAGGCCCGAATGGGTCGAGCAGTACTTC.

This clonotype was detected a few times. V is TRBV5-1 and J is TRBJ2-7; tentatively, D is TRBD2 (6 bases). The ends were cut back, 4 bases at V and 8 bases at J, with 10 bases in the middle. CDR3 size: 11 residues. Germline V gene sequence: CDR1 SGHRS, CDR2 YFSETQ. CDR3: CASSKGLKQYF. The CDR3 region has the DNA TGCGCCAGCAGCAAGGGACTGAAGCAGTACTTC. The full variable domain, with the rest looked up from reference TRBV5-1 and TRBJ2-7, is KAGVTQTPRYLIKTRGQQVTLSCSPISGHRSVSWYQQTPGQGLQFLFEYFSETQRNKGNFPGRFSGRQFSNSRSEMNVSTLELGDSALYLCASSKGLKQYFGPGTRLTVT.

In its sample, this clonotype was seen a few times. V and J are TRBV5-5 and TRBJ1-4, with D unclear. The CDR3 covers 13 residues. V lost 5 bases to trimming and J lost 5 bases, with 10 bases between them. Germline CDR1 SGHKS, CDR2 YYEKEE (reference sequence). CDR3 DNA sequence: TGTGCCAGCAGTCACGACCGAAATGAAAAACTGTTTTTT. Translated: CASSHDRNEKLFF. The full variable domain, with the rest looked up from reference TRBV5-5 and TRBJ1-4, is DAGVTQSPTHLIKTRGQQVTLRCSPISGHKSVSWYQQVLGQGPQFIFQYYEKEERGRGNFPDRFSARQFPNYSSELNVNALLLGDSALYLCASSHDRNEKLFFGSGTQLSVL.

The gene calls are TRBV28 and TRBJ2-3; D remains ambiguous. Germline lookup yields CDR1 MDHEN and CDR2 SYDVKM. Trimming removed 10 bases from V and 1 base from J, with 9 bases in between. The CDR3 is 12 residues long. The CDR3 region is CATHRGTDTQYF. CDR3 nucleotides: TGTGCCACCCACCGGGGCACAGATACGCAGTATTTT. The whole variable domain, filled in from reference TRBV28 and TRBJ2-3, reads DVKVTQSSRYLVKRTGEKVFLECVQDMDHENMFWYRQDPGLGLRLIYFSYDVKMKEKGDIPEGYSVSREKKERFSLILESASTNQTSMYLCATHRGTDTQYFGPGTRLTVL.

This chain links TRBV7-9 with TRBJ2-1, with D possibly matching TRBD2 (6 bases). This CDR3 region has 17 residues. V lost 4 bases and J lost 4, with 20 bases in between. The germline V gene encodes CDR1 SEHNR and CDR2 FQNEAQ (reference sequence). The CDR3 spells CASSSRDSTKLYNEQFF. DNA for the CDR3: TGTGCCAGCAGCTCGCGGGACTCCACCAAGCTTTACAATGAGCAGTTCTTC.

V and J are TRBV7-8 and TRBJ2-1, with 8 bases matching TRBD2. Per the germline V gene, CDR1 is SGHVS and CDR2 is FQNEAQ. CDR3 length: 16 amino acids. Trimming took 6 bases from V and 4 from J; bases not matched to a gene: 11. The CDR3: CASSLTGTREYNEQFF. The CDR3 bases are TGTGCCAGCAGTTTAACCGGGACTAGGGAATACAATGAGCAGTTCTTC.

The chain is built from TRBV7-2 and TRBJ2-3; D is possibly TRBD1 (6 bases). The V gene lost 3 bases and the J gene lost 3 bases, with 22 bases spanning the gap. The germline V gene has CDR1 SGHTA and CDR2 FQGNSA. This CDR3 is built from 18 residues. CDR3 sequence (DNA): TGTGCCAGCAGCTTCTCGGTGCGAGGGATAGGGGGTACAGATACGCAGTATTTT. This encodes CASSFSVRGIGGTDTQYF.

The genes are TRBV7-9 and TRBJ1-5; D remains unclear. The CDR3 loop spans 13 amino acids. Germline loops: CDR1 SEHNR, CDR2 FQNEAQ (reference sequence). V lost 5 bases and J 3 bases, leaving 8 bases between the germline ends. This CDR3 is CASSPPYNQPQHF. The DNA of the CDR3 is TGTGCCAGCAGCCCCCCTTACAATCAGCCCCAGCATTTT.

This clonotype appeared once. The chain couples TRBV5-1 to TRBJ1-4, with D possibly being TRBD1 (6 bases). V lost 4 bases, J lost 3 bases, and 16 bases lay in between. The CDR3 spans 16 residues. In germline, CDR1 is SGHRS, CDR2 YFSETQ. In nucleotides, the CDR3 is TGCGCCAGCAGCCAGAACACAGGGTATCCTAATGAAAAACTGTTTTTT. Its protein is CASSQNTGYPNEKLFF.

This clonotype has just a few counts. The V call is TRBV12-3 or TRBV12-4, the J call TRBJ1-1; no reliable D call. The germline V and J ends were trimmed by 5 bases and 13 bases, with 17 bases remaining between them. CDR3 size: 12 residues. CDR3 region: CASSHTARRGFF. The DNA for the CDR3 is TGTGCCAGCAGTCATACAGCCAGAAGAGGTTTCTTT.

This chain connects TRBV12-3 or TRBV12-4 to TRBJ2-7; D may correspond to TRBD1 or TRBD2 (5 bases each). V gave up 8 bases and J gave up 0 bases, with 14 bases separating them. The CDR3 consists of 14 residues. In DNA form, the CDR3 reads TGTGCCAGCCAGTTCGGGGCATCCTCCTACGAGCAGTACTTC. It specifies CASQFGASSYEQYF.

Note on this clonotype: Since a much larger clone is just one base distant, this may be a read error. The genes are TRBV12-3 or TRBV12-4 and TRBJ2-1; 7 bases agree with TRBD1. The CDR3 is 14 amino acids. Trimming at V came to 4 bases and at J to 10 bases, leaving 10 bases not matched to a gene. This CDR3 is CASSSWTGTYEQFF. The CDR3 nucleotides are TGTGCCAGCAGTTCATGGACAGGAACCTACGAGCAGTTCTTC.

The genes are TRBV4-1 and TRBJ2-7, with D possibly matching TRBD2 (5 bases). The germline V gene encodes CDR1 MGHRA and CDR2 YSYEKL. V shed 4 bases and J shed 2 bases, with 12 bases lying between them. The CDR3 has 14 residues. The DNA for the CDR3 is TGCGCCAGCAGCCCCCGGACTCTAACCTACGAGCAGTACTTC. It is translated as CASSPRTLTYEQYF.